The T cell receptor beta chain under discussion was sequenced for a study of T cells in localized non-small cell lung cancer. Note on this clone: The antigen is undetermined.

Method: immunoSEQ multiplex PCR; TCRdb's copy keeps in-frame clones and lacks some. The sample lists about 78,000 clones, almost 85% occurring once. Whole-study findings and limits: Adjacent lung had a median around 50 of the 100 largest tumor clones. Exceeding tumor, uninvolved adjacent lung had the highest T cell clonality.

Trimming pared 7 bases from V and 0 bases from J, leaving 10 bases between. CDR3 size: 14 residues. The germline gives CDR1 LNHDA, CDR2 SQIVND (reference sequence). The sequence was collected from a man between 40 and 70 years old with stage I lung adenocarcinoma. Sequences were derived from peripheral blood, sampled before any cancer treatment. This sequence joins TRBV19 and TRBJ1-5; D possibly corresponds to TRBD1 (5 bases). The CDR3 here is CASIDSNSNQPQHF. The CDR3 DNA is TGTGCCAGTATCGACAGTAATAGCAATCAGCCCCAGCATTTT. The variable domain in full, completed from reference TRBV19 and TRBJ1-5, reads DGGITQSPKYLFRKEGQNVTLSCEQNLNHDAMYWYRQDPGQGLRLIYYSQIVNDFQKGDIAEGYSVSREKKESFPLTVTSAQKNPTAFYLCASIDSNSNQPQHFGDGTRLSIL.